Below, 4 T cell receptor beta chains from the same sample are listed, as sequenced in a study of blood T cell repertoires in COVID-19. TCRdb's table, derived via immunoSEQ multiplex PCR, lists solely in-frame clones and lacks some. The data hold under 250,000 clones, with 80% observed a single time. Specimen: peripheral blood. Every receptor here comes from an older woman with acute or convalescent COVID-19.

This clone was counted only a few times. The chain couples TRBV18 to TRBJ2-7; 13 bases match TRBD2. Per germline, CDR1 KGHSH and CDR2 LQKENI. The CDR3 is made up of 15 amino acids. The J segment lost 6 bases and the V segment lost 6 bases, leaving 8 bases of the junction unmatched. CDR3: CASSRGLAGESEQYF. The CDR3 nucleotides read TGTGCCAGCTCCCGCGGACTAGCGGGAGAAAGCGAGCAGTACTTC.

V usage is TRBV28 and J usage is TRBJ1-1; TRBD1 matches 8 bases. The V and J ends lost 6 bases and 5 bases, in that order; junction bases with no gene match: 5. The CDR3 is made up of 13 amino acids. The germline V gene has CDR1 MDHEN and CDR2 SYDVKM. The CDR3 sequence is CASRTNRGTEAFF. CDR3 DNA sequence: TGTGCCAGCAGGACTAACAGGGGGACTGAAGCTTTCTTT.

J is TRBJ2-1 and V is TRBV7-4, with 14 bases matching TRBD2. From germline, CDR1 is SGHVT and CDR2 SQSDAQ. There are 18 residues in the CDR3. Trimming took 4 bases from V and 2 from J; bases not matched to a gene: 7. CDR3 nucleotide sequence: TGTGCCAGCAGCTCCACTCGACTAGCGGGAGGGCCCTACAATGAGCAGTTCTTC. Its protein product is CASSSTRLAGGPYNEQFF. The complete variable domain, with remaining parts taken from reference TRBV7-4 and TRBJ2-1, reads GAGVSQSPRYKVAKRGRDVALRCDSISGHVTLYWYRQTLGQGSEVLTYSQSDAQRDKSGRPSGRFSAERPERSVSTLKIQRTEQGDSAVYLCASSSTRLAGGPYNEQFFGPGTRLTVL.

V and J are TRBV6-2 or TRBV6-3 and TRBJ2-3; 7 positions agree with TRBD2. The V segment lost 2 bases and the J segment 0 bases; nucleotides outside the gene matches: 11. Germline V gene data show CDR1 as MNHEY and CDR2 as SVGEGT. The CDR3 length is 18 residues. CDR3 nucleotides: TGTGCCAGCAGTTACCGGGCGGGAGTCGACTTGAGCACAGATACGCAGTATTTT. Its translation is CASSYRAGVDLSTDTQYF.